The 28 T cell receptor beta chains reported below all come from one sample, sequenced in a study of blood T cell repertoires in COVID-19. TCRdb's table, derived via immunoSEQ multiplex PCR, lists solely in-frame clones and lacks some. The sample comprises 120,000 to 150,000 clones, about 83% of which are singletons, and around 8.6% rests with the top ten. Sequencing was done on a sample of peripheral blood. The receptor set was obtained from a woman aged 45-65 years with active or convalescent COVID-19.

This chain uses TRBV18 with TRBJ2-2; possibly TRBD1 for D (5 bases). The V gene lost 1 base and the J gene lost 6 bases, with 15 bases spanning the gap. The CDR3 sequence is 16 residues long. CDR1 is KGHSH and CDR2 is LQKENI in the germline V gene. The CDR3 loop is CASSPQRGANPGELFF. DNA for the CDR3: TGTGCCAGCTCACCACAAAGGGGCGCGAATCCCGGGGAGCTGTTTTTT.

The J gene is TRBJ2-7, the V gene TRBV13, with 8 nucleotides matching TRBD1. Germline CDR1 and CDR2: PRHDT and FYEKMQ (reference sequence). V trimming: 0 bases; J trimming: 1 base; junction bases outside the gene matches: 2. The CDR3 length is 15 residues. This chain's CDR3 is CASSLGDRGSYEQYF. The CDR3 DNA reads as TGTGCCAGCAGCTTAGGTGACAGGGGTTCCTACGAGCAGTACTTC.

The chain couples TRBV19 to TRBJ2-2; weak D call: TRBD1 (6 bases). The CDR3 consists of 14 residues. The germline gives CDR1 LNHDA, CDR2 SQIVND (reference sequence). V was clipped by 0 bases and J by 5 bases, with 7 bases between them. The chain's CDR3 is CASSIERGTGELFF. CDR3 in DNA: TGTGCCAGTAGTATAGAAAGGGGGACCGGGGAGCTGTTTTTT. Looking up the rest from reference TRBV19 and TRBJ2-2 gives the full variable domain: DGGITQSPKYLFRKEGQNVTLSCEQNLNHDAMYWYRQDPGQGLRLIYYSQIVNDFQKGDIAEGYSVSREKKESFPLTVTSAQKNPTAFYLCASSIERGTGELFFGEGSRLTVL.

The chain employs TRBV7-3 and TRBJ2-1; 9 positions agree with TRBD2. The CDR3 spans 16 residues. Germline V gene data show CDR1 as SGHTA and CDR2 as FQGTGA. Losses at the gene ends were 0 bases for V and 3 bases for J; bases not matched to a gene: 3. This CDR3 is CASSLTAGGYYNEQFF. The DNA of the CDR3 is TGTGCCAGCAGCTTAACGGCGGGAGGGTACTACAATGAGCAGTTCTTC.

The chain joins TRBV7-9 to TRBJ2-1; 8 bases align to TRBD2. Germline V lookup: CDR1 SEHNR, CDR2 FQNEAQ (reference sequence). CDR3 length: 15 residues. V was clipped by 2 bases and J by 4 bases; unmatched bases: 4. CDR3 sequence (DNA): TGTGCCAGCAGCTTATTAGCGGGGATGTACAATGAGCAGTTCTTC. Amino acids: CASSLLAGMYNEQFF.

J is TRBJ2-1 and V is TRBV11-1; 10 bases fit TRBD2. Trimming at V came to 1 base and at J to 10 bases, leaving 1 base not matched to a gene. The CDR3 contains 13 residues. Germline CDR1 is SGHAT and CDR2 is FQDESV (reference sequence). As DNA, the CDR3 is TGTGCCAGCAGCTTAGGGACTAGCGGAGAGCAGTTCTTC. Its translation: CASSLGTSGEQFF.

The chain couples TRBV12-5 to TRBJ1-2, with 7 positions matching TRBD1. The trim removed 4 bases at V and 4 bases at J, leaving 9 bases unmatched. This CDR3 region has 15 residues. Germline V lookup: CDR1 LGHNT, CDR2 FRNRAP. The CDR3 loop reads CASGYKGAYGYGYTF. Here the CDR3 DNA reads TGTGCTAGTGGTTATAAGGGGGCGTATGGCTATGGCTACACCTTC.

This clone was detected only once. J is TRBJ2-5 and V is TRBV28; D is possibly TRBD1 (6 bases). The CDR3 runs 18 residues. Trimming pared 6 bases from V and 7 bases from J, leaving 30 bases between. Germline CDR1 reads MDHEN; CDR2 reads SYDVKM. The CDR3 nucleotides read TGTGCCAGCAGCGGATTTTGGGACACGCAGGGGTCTATAGGGACCCAGTACTTC. Its protein is CASSGFWDTQGSIGTQYF.

This chain joins TRBV6-1 and TRBJ1-1; D gene unclear. CDR1 is MNHNS, CDR2 SASEGT, per germline. This CDR3 comprises 17 residues. Deletions cut 1 base from V and 0 bases from J, with 15 bases between. In DNA, the CDR3 is TGTGCCAGCAGTGAAGTAGGGTCGGGAGGGATGAACACTGAAGCTTTCTTT. Amino acid sequence: CASSEVGSGGMNTEAFF.

This sequence joins TRBV29-1 and TRBJ1-1; TRBD1 agrees at 7 bases. Germline V CDR1 and CDR2: SQVTM, ANQGSEA. This CDR3 is built from 15 residues. With 7 bases clipped from V and 0 bases from J, the junction kept 11 bases outside the gene matches. The CDR3 DNA reads TGCAGCGCCCAAGACAGGGTGGGAATGAACACTGAAGCTTTCTTT. It is translated as CSAQDRVGMNTEAFF.

V is TRBV28 and J is TRBJ1-4; weak D call: TRBD1 (5 bases). V lost 3 bases and J 0 bases, leaving 11 bases between the germline ends. Germline-derived CDR1 and CDR2 are MDHEN and SYDVKM. The CDR3 runs 16 residues. CDR3: CASSFADTATNEKLFF. For the CDR3, the DNA is TGTGCCAGCAGTTTTGCGGACACCGCAACTAATGAAAAACTGTTTTTT.

The chain has TRBV6-6 and TRBJ2-2, with a tentative D call TRBD1 (6 bases). The V gene lost 2 bases and the J gene lost 5 bases, with 15 bases spanning the gap. The CDR3 extends over 16 amino acids. In germline, CDR1 is MNHNY, CDR2 SVGAGI (reference sequence). This chain's CDR3 is CASSYRRTATTGELFF. CDR3 sequence (DNA): TGTGCCAGCAGTTACCGCCGGACAGCTACTACCGGGGAGCTGTTTTTT.

This chain links TRBV4-3 with TRBJ2-3; the D is unclear. In germline, CDR1 is LGHNA, CDR2 YSLEER. CDR3 size: 14 residues. Deletions cut 4 bases from V and 7 bases from J, with 15 bases between. The CDR3 DNA follows: TGCGCCAGCAGCCTCGTTTCCTCCCAGAATACGCAGTATTTT. This gives the protein CASSLVSSQNTQYF.

V usage is TRBV10-3 and J usage is TRBJ1-4, with D possibly being TRBD1 (6 bases). This CDR3 is built from 14 residues. Trimming stripped 2 bases from V and 5 bases from J, with 9 bases between. CDR1 and CDR2 from the germline V gene are ENHRY and SYGVKD. This CDR3 reads CAISEGQINEKLFF. CDR3 bases: TGTGCCATCAGTGAGGGACAGATCAATGAAAAACTGTTTTTT.

The chain links TRBV10-3 to TRBJ2-7; the match to TRBD1 covers 7 bases. With V trimmed by 5 bases and J by 4 bases, 5 bases remained unmatched. The CDR3 contains 13 residues. Germline V gene lookup returns CDR1 ENHRY and CDR2 SYGVKD. CDR3 bases: TGTGCCATCAGTCCAGGGACAGAGTACGAGCAGTACTTC. Residues: CAISPGTEYEQYF.

In regard to this clone: This same CDR3 is encoded by further DNA sequences in the sample. The gene calls are TRBV7-2 and TRBJ1-1; D uncertain. The CDR3 covers 14 residues. Germline CDR1 reads SGHTA; CDR2 reads FQGNSA. Trimming cost V 2 bases and J 2 bases, with 9 bases left between them. CDR3 residues: CASSLQRGNTEAFF. The DNA for the CDR3 is TGTGCCAGCAGCTTACAGCGGGGAAACACTGAAGCTTTCTTT.

This chain connects TRBV5-6 to TRBJ2-1, with a possible D match to TRBD1 (6 bases). The germline CDR1 and CDR2 sequences are SGHDT and YYEEEE. Trimming took off 0 bases at V and 8 bases at J, with 12 bases between the two ends. The CDR3 runs 14 residues. The CDR3 DNA reads TGTGCCAGCAGCTTGGGAACAGGGTTCGATGAGCAGTTCTTC. Translation: CASSLGTGFDEQFF.

The V call is TRBV3-1 (or the pseudogene TRBV3-2), the J call TRBJ1-1, with TRBD1 matching over 8 bases. Unmatched junction bases numbered 6, after V lost 2 bases and J lost 4 bases. Germline V gives CDR1 LGHDT, CDR2 YNNKEL (reference sequence). The length of the CDR3 is 15 residues. CDR3 protein: CASSQLHTGGTEAFF. In DNA form, the CDR3 reads TGTGCCAGCAGCCAACTTCACACAGGGGGCACTGAAGCTTTCTTT.

V usage is TRBV7-9 and J usage is TRBJ2-7; TRBD2 matches 11 bases. J gave up 2 bases and V 5 bases, and 11 bases lay outside the gene matches. This CDR3 comprises 17 residues. In germline, CDR1 is SEHNR, CDR2 FQNEAQ (reference sequence). Here the CDR3 DNA reads TGTGCCAGCAGCCAGGGACTAGCGGATCTCCTAGCCTACGAGCAGTACTTC. Protein sequence: CASSQGLADLLAYEQYF. Full variable domain (rest looked up from reference TRBV7-9 and TRBJ2-7): DTGVSQNPRHKITKRGQNVTFRCDPISEHNRLYWYRQTLGQGPEFLTYFQNEAQLEKSRLLSDRFSAERPKGSFSTLEIQRTEQGDSAMYLCASSQGLADLLAYEQYFGPGTRLTVT.

This clone has only one observation. The V and J genes are TRBV2 and TRBJ1-5; D unresolved. V gave up 3 bases and J gave up 1 base, with 4 bases separating them. The CDR3 runs to 13 residues. Germline CDR1 reads SNHLY; CDR2 reads FYNNEI. This CDR3 reads CASSEESNQPQHF. The CDR3 DNA is TGTGCCAGCAGTGAGGAGAGCAATCAGCCCCAGCATTTT.

The chain joins TRBV9 to TRBJ2-1; 8 positions match TRBD2. The CDR3 covers 16 residues. Trimming cost V 0 bases and J 6 bases; bases outside gene matches: 8. The V gene's germline CDR1 is SGDLS and CDR2 YYNGEE. The CDR3, as DNA: TGTGCCAGCAGCGTAGCGCCAGCGGGAGCCCGCAATGAGCAGTTCTTC. Translated, it gives CASSVAPAGARNEQFF.

CDR3 sequence: CASKRGTNEKLFF. The DNA of the CDR3 is TGTGCCAGCAAACGGGGAACTAATGAAAAACTGTTTTTT. The chain employs TRBV21-1 and TRBJ1-4. TRBV21-1 is recorded as a pseudogene. The CDR3 is 13 amino acids.

This clone came up a few times. V gene TRBV2 combines with J gene TRBJ1-5; 8 nucleotides match TRBD1. The V and J ends lost 4 bases and 5 bases, in that order; junction bases with no gene match: 4. There are 14 residues in the CDR3. The germline V gene has CDR1 SNHLY and CDR2 FYNNEI. Written as DNA, the CDR3 is TGTGCCAGCAGTGCCCGACAGGGGCATCAGCCCCAGCATTTT. It specifies CASSARQGHQPQHF. Full variable domain (rest looked up from reference TRBV2 and TRBJ1-5): EPEVTQTPSHQVTQMGQEVILRCVPISNHLYFYWYRQILGQKVEFLVSFYNNEISEKSEIFDDQFSVERPDGSNFTLKIRSTKLEDSAMYFCASSARQGHQPQHFGDGTRLSIL.

This sequence joins TRBV11-2 and TRBJ2-7; D is unresolved. V dropped 1 base and J dropped 1 base, with 5 bases sitting between them. CDR1 is SGHAT and CDR2 is FQNNGV in the germline V gene. The CDR3 covers 13 residues. For the CDR3, the DNA is TGTGCCAGCAGCTTAGGAGATTCCTACGAGCAGTACTTC. Translated: CASSLGDSYEQYF.

The chain recombines TRBV29-1 with TRBJ1-1, with D tentatively TRBD1 (5 bases). Germline V CDR1 and CDR2: SQVTM, ANQGSEA. Trimming took 5 bases from V and 0 from J, leaving 10 bases between them. The CDR3 totals 13 residues. CDR3 amino acids: CSVYRTVNTEAFF. DNA of the CDR3: TGCAGCGTTTACAGGACGGTGAACACTGAAGCTTTCTTT.

The V and J genes are TRBV7-9 and TRBJ2-7; 13 positions agree with TRBD2. The germline CDR1 and CDR2 sequences are SEHNR and FQNEAQ (reference sequence). This CDR3 comprises 17 residues. V dropped 5 bases and J dropped 0; count of bases not matched to a gene: 7. The CDR3 coding sequence is TGTGCCAGCAGCCAGACTAGCGGGAGGCCACTCTCCTACGAGCAGTACTTC. Protein product: CASSQTSGRPLSYEQYF. The full variable domain, its missing parts supplied by reference TRBV7-9 and TRBJ2-7, is DTGVSQNPRHKITKRGQNVTFRCDPISEHNRLYWYRQTLGQGPEFLTYFQNEAQLEKSRLLSDRFSAERPKGSFSTLEIQRTEQGDSAMYLCASSQTSGRPLSYEQYFGPGTRLTVT.

This clone was found a few times. The chain has TRBV4-1 and TRBJ2-7; weak D call: TRBD2 (7 bases). V gave up 1 base and J gave up 6 bases, with 16 bases separating them. This CDR3 is 15 amino acids long. The germline V gene has CDR1 MGHRA and CDR2 YSYEKL. The CDR3 loop reads CASSQVFRGGSEQYF. In DNA form, the CDR3 reads TGCGCCAGCAGCCAAGTATTTAGGGGGGGGAGCGAGCAGTACTTC.

The chain recombines TRBV30 with TRBJ2-1, with 16 bases lining up with TRBD2. Germline lookup yields CDR1 GTSNPN and CDR2 SVGIG (reference sequence). J gave up 1 base and V 5 bases, and 8 bases lay outside the gene matches. The length of the CDR3 is 18 residues. DNA of the CDR3: TGTGCCTGGGAGTACGGGACTAGCGGGAGGGCATCCTACAATGAGCAGTTCTTC. Translated, it gives CAWEYGTSGRASYNEQFF.